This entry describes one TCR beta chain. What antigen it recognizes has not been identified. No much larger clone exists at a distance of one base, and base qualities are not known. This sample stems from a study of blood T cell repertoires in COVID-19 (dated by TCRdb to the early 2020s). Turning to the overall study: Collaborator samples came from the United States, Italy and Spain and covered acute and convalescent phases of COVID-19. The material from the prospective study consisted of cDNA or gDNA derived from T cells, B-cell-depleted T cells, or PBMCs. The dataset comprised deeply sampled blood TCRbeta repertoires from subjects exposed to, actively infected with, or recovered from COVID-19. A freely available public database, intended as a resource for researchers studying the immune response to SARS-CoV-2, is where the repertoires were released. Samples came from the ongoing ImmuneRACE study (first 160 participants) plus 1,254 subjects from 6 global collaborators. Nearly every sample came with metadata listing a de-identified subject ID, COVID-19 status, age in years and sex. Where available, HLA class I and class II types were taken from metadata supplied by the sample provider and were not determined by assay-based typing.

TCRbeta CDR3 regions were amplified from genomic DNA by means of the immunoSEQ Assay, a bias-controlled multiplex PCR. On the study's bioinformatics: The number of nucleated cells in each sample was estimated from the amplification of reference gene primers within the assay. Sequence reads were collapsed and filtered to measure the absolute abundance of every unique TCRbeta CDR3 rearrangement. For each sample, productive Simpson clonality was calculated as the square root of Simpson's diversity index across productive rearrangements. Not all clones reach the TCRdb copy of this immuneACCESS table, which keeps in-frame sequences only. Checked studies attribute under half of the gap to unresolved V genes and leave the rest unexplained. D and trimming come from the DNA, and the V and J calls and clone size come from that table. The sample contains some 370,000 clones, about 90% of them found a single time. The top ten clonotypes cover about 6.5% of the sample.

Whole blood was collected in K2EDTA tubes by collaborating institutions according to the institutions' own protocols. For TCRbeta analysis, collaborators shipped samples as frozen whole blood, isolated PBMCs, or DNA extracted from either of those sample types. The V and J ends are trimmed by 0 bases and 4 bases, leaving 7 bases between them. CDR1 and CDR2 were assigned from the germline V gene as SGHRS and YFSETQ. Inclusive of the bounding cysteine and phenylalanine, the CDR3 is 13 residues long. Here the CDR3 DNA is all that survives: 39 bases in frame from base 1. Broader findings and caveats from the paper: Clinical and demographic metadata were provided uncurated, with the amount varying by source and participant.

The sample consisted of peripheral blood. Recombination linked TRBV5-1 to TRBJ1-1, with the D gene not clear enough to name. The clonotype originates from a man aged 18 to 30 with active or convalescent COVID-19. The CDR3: CASSLVRGTEAFF. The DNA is TGCGCCAGCAGCTTGGTGCGGGGCACTGAAGCTTTCTTT.